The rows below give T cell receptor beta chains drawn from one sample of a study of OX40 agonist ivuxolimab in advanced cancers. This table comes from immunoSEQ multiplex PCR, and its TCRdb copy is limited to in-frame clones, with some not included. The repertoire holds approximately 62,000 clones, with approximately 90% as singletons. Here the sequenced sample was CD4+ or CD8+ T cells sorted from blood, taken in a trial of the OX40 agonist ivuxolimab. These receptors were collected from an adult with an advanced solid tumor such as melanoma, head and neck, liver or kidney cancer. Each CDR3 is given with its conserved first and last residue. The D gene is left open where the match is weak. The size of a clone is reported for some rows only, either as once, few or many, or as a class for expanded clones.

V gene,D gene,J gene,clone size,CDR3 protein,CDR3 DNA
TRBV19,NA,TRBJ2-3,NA,CASSIELLRTDTQYF,TGTGCCAGTAGTATAGAACTCCTTAGAACAGATACGCAGTATTTT
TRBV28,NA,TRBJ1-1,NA,CASSLGGFKAFF,TGTGCCAGCAGTTTAGGAGGGTTTAAAGCTTTCTTT
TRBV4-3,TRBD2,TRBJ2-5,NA,CASSQGSGSKETQYF,TGCGCCAGCAGCCAAGGTAGCGGGAGTAAAGAGACCCAGTACTTC
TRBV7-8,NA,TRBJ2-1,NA,CASSLSAGGGYNEQFF,TGTGCCAGCAGCTTATCGGCTGGGGGTGGGTACAATGAGCAGTTCTTC
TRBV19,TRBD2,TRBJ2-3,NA,CASKAGTSGPQDTQYF,TGTGCCAGTAAGGCTGGGACTAGCGGACCCCAGGATACGCAGTATTTT
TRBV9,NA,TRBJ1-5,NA,CASSPGGGSNQPQHF,TGTGCCAGCAGCCCCGGGGGGGGGAGCAATCAGCCCCAGCATTTT
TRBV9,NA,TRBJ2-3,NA,CASSAPAVLNPDTQYF,TGTGCCAGCAGCGCCCCAGCGGTCCTAAATCCCGATACGCAGTATTTT
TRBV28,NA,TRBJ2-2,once,CASSRRPGELFF,TGTGCCAGCAGCCGCCGTCCTGGGGAGCTGTTTTTT
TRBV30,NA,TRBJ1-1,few,CAWSVEGWNTEAFF,TGTGCCTGGAGTGTGGAAGGGTGGAACACTGAAGCTTTCTTT
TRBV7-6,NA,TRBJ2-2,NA,CASSLTVNTGELFF,TGTGCCAGCAGCTTGACAGTGAACACCGGGGAGCTGTTTTTT
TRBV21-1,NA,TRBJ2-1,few,CASPKPGQSYNEQFF,TGTGCCAGCCCCAAGCCGGGACAGTCGTACAATGAGCAGTTCTTC
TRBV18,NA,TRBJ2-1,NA,CASSPPGVGNEQFF,TGTGCCAGCTCACCACCCGGGGTTGGGAATGAGCAGTTCTTC